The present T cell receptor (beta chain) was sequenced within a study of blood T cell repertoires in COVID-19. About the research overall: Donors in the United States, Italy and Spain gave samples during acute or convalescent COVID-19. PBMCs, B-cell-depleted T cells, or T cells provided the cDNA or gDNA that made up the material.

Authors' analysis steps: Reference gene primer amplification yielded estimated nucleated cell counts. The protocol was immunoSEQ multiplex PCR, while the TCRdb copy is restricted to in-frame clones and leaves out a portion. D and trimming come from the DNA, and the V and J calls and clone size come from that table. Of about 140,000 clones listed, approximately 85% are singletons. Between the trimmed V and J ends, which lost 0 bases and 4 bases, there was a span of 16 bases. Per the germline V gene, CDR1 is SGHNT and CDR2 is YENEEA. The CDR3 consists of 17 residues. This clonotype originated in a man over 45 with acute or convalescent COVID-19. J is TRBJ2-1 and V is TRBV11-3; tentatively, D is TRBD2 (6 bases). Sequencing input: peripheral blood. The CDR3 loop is CASSLEGPGAGYNEQFF. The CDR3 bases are TGTGCCAGCAGCTTAGAAGGGCCCGGGGCGGGGTACAATGAGCAGTTCTTC.